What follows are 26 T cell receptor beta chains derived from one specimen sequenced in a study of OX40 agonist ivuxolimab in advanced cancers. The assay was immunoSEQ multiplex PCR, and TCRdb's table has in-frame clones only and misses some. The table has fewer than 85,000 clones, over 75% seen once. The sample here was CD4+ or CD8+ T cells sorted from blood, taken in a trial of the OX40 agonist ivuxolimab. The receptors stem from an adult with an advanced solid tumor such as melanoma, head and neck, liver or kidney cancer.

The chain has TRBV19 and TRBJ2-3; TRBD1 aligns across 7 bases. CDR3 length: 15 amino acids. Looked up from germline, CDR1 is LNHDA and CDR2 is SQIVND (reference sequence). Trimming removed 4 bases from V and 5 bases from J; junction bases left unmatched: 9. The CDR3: CASSTGQLQLDTQYF. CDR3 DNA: TGTGCCAGTAGTACGGGACAGCTTCAATTAGATACGCAGTATTTT.

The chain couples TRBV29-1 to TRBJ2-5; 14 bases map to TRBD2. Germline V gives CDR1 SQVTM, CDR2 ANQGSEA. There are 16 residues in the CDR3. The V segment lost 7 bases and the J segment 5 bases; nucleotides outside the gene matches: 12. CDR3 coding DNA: TGCAGCGGAGACGGGACTAGCGGGGGAGGGGCGGAGACCCAGTACTTC. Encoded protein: CSGDGTSGGGAETQYF.

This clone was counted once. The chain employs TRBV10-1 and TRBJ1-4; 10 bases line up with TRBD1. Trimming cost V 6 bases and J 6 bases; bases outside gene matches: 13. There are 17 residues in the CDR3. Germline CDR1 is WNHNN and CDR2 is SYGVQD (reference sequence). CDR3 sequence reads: CASRIGTGVPEDEKLFF. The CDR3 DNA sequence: TGCGCCAGCAGAATCGGGACAGGGGTACCGGAGGATGAAAAACTGTTTTTT.

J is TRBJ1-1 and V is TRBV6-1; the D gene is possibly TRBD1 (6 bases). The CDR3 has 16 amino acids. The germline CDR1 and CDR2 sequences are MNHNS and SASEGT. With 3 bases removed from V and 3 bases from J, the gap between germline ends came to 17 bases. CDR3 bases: TGTGCCAGCAGTGAGGTATCAGGGGCGGGGGACACTGAAGCTTTCTTT. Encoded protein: CASSEVSGAGDTEAFF.

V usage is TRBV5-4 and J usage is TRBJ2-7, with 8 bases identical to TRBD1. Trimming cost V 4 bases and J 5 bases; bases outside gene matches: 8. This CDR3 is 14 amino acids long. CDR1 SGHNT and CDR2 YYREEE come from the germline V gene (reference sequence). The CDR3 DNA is TGTGCCAGCAGCGCAGCCCGGACAGGGAACGAGCAGTACTTC. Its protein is CASSAARTGNEQYF. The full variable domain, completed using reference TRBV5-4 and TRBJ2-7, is ETGVTQSPTHLIKTRGQQVTLRCSSQSGHNTVSWYQQALGQGPQFIFQYYREEENGRGNFPPRFSGLQFPNYSSELNVNALELDDSALYLCASSAARTGNEQYFGPGTRLTVT.

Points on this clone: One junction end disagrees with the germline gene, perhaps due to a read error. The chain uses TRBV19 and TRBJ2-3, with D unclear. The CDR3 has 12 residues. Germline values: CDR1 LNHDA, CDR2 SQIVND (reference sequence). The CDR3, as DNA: TGTGCCAGTAGTACGCCCGGTTCCGCGCAAGGTTTT. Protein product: CASSTPGSAQGF.

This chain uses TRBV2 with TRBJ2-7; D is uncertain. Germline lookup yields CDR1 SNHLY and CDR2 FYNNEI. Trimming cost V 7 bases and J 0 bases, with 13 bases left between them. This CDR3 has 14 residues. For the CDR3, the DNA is TGTGCCAGCAAACTTGAACAGCCCTCCTACGAGCAGTACTTC. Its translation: CASKLEQPSYEQYF.

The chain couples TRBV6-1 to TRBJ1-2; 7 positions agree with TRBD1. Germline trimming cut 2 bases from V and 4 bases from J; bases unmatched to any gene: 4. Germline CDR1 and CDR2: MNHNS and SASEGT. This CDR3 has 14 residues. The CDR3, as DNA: TGTGCCAGCAGTGAACTTGACAGGGTCTATGGCTACACCTTC. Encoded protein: CASSELDRVYGYTF.

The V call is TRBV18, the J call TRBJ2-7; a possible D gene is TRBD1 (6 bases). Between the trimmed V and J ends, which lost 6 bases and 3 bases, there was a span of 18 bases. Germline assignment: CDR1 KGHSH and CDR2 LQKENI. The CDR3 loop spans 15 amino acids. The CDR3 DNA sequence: TGTGCCAGCTCCTACCGGTCAGGGGAACACTACGAGCAGTACTTC. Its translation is CASSYRSGEHYEQYF.

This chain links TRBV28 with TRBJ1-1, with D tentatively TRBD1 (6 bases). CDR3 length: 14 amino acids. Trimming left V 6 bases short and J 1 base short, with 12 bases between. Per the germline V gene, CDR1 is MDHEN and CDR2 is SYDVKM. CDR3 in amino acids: CASSLQGPNTEAFF. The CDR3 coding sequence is TGTGCCAGCAGCCTACAGGGACCGAACACTGAAGCTTTCTTT.

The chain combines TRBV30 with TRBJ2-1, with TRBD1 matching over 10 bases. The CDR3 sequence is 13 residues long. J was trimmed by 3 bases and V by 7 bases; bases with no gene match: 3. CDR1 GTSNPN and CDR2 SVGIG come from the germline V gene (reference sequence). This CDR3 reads CALTGGFYNEQFF. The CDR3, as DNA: TGTGCCTTGACAGGGGGCTTCTACAATGAGCAGTTCTTC.

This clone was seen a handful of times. Here the CDR3 reads CAWKPGAYSGANVLTF. The DNA for the CDR3 is TGTGCCTGGAAGCCGGGGGCCTACTCTGGGGCCAACGTCCTGACTTTC. The rearrangement uses TRBV30 and TRBJ2-6; D tentatively fits TRBD1 or TRBD2 (6 bases each). The CDR3 loop spans 16 amino acids. Trimming removed 4 bases from V and 0 bases from J, with 13 bases in between. Per germline, CDR1 GTSNPN and CDR2 SVGIG (reference sequence).

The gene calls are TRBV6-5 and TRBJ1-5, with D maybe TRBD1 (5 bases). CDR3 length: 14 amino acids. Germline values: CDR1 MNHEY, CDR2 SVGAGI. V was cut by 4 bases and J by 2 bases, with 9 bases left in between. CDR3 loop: CASSLLGGNQPQHF. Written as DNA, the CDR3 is TGTGCCAGCAGTTTACTAGGGGGCAATCAGCCCCAGCATTTT.

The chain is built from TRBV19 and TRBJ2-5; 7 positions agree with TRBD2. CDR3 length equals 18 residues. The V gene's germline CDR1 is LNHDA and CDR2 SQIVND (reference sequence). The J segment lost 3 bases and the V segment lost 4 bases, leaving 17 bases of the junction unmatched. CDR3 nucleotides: TGTGCCAGTAGTACTCCCGGGGGAGCGGGGCACCCAAAAGAGACCCAGTACTTC. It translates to CASSTPGGAGHPKETQYF.

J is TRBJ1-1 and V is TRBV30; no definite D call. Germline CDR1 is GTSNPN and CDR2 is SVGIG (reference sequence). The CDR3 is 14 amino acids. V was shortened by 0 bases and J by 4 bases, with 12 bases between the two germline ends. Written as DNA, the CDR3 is TGTGCCTGGAGTGTACTCTCGGGGTTCACTGAAGCTTTCTTT. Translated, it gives CAWSVLSGFTEAFF.

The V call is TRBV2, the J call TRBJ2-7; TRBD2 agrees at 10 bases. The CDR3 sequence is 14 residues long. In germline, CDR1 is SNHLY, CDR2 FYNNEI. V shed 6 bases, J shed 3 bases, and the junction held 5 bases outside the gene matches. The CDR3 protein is CASREREGVYEQYF. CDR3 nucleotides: TGTGCCAGCAGGGAGCGGGAGGGCGTCTACGAGCAGTACTTC. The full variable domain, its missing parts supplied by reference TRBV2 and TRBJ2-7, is EPEVTQTPSHQVTQMGQEVILRCVPISNHLYFYWYRQILGQKVEFLVSFYNNEISEKSEIFDDQFSVERPDGSNFTLKIRSTKLEDSAMYFCASREREGVYEQYFGPGTRLTVT.

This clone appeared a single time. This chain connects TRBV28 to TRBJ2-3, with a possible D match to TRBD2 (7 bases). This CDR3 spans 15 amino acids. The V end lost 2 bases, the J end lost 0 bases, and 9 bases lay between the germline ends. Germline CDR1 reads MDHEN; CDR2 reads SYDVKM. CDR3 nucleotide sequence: TGTGCCAGCAGTTTAGCGGGGGCCAGCACAGATACGCAGTATTTT. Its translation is CASSLAGASTDTQYF.

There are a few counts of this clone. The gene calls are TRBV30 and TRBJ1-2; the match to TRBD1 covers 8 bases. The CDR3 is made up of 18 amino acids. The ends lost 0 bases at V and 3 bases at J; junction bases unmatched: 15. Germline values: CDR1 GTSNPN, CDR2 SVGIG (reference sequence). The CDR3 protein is CAWSVRLPRQGQDYGYTF. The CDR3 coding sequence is TGTGCCTGGAGTGTACGGCTGCCGAGGCAGGGACAGGACTATGGCTACACCTTC. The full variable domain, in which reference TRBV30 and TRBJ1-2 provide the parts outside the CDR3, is SQTIHQWPATLVQPVGSPLSLECTVEGTSNPNLYWYRQAAGRGLQLLFYSVGIGQISSEVPQNLSASRPQDRQFILSSKKLLLSDSGFYLCAWSVRLPRQGQDYGYTFGSGTRLTVV.

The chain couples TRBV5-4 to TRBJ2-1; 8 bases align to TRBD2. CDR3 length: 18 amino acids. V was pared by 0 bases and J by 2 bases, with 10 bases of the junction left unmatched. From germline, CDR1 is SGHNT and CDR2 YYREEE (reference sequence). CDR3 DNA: TGTGCCAGCAGCTTGGGAGGGCCTGGTAGCGGGGCCTACAATGAGCAGTTCTTC. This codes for CASSLGGPGSGAYNEQFF.

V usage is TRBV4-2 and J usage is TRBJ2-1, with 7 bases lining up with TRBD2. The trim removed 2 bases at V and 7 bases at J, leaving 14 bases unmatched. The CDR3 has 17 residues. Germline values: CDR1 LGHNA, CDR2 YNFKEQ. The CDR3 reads CASSQSDAGALRNEQFF. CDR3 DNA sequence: TGTGCCAGCAGCCAATCGGACGCGGGAGCGTTAAGGAATGAGCAGTTCTTC.

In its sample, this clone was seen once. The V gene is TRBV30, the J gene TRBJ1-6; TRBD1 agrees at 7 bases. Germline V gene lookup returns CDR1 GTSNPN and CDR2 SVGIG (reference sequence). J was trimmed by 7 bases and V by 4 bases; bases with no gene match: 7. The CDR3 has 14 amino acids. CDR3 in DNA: TGTGCCTGGACTTTCAGACAGGGAAATTCACCCCTCCACTTT. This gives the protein CAWTFRQGNSPLHF.

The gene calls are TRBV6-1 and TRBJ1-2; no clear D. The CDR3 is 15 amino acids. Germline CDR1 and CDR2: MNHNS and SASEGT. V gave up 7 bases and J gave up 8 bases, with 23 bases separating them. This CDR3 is CASIGPVGALRGYTF. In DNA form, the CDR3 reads TGTGCCAGCATTGGGCCGGTAGGAGCCCTGAGGGGCTACACCTTC.

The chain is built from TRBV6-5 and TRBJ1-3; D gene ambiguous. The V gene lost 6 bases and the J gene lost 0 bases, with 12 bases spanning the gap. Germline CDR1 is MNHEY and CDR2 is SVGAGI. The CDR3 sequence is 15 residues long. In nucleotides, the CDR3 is TGTGCCAGCAGCTACAGCAAATCCTCTGGAAACACCATATATTTT. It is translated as CASSYSKSSGNTIYF.

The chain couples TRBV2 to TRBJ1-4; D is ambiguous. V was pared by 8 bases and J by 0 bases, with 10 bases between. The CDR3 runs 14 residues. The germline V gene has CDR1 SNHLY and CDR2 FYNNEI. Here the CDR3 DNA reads TGTGCCAGCCATTACGTTGCAACTAATGAAAAACTGTTTTTT. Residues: CASHYVATNEKLFF. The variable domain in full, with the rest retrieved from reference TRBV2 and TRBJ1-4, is EPEVTQTPSHQVTQMGQEVILRCVPISNHLYFYWYRQILGQKVEFLVSFYNNEISEKSEIFDDQFSVERPDGSNFTLKIRSTKLEDSAMYFCASHYVATNEKLFFGSGTQLSVL.

CDR3: CASSLGMNTEAFF. CDR3 bases: TGTGCCAGCAGCTTAGGGATGAACACTGAAGCTTTCTTT. This sequence joins TRBV11-2 and TRBJ1-1; D call uncertain. The CDR3 runs to 13 residues. V shed 1 base and J shed 0 bases, with 3 bases lying between them. The V gene's germline CDR1 is SGHAT and CDR2 FQNNGV.

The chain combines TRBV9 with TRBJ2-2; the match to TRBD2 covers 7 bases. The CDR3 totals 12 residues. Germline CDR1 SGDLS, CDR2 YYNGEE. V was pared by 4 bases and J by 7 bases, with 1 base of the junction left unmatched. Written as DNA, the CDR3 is TGTGCCAGCAGCCGGGACTACGGGGAGCTGTTTTTT. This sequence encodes CASSRDYGELFF.